The clone carrying this T cell receptor (beta chain) was counted many times. A 5'RACE reaction primed in the constant segment made cDNA libraries of TCR alpha and TCR beta, and these carried sample barcodes and UMIs. One entry per CDR3 protein results from TCRdb running MiXCR on the 5' RACE reads. The table records fewer than 300,000 distinct CDR3 sequences, about a sixth of them present only once. The sample originates from a study of T-cell memory formation after mild COVID-19. Study background: Largely, TCR clusters stayed within a single donor.

Germline assignment: CDR1 SSHAT and CDR2 FNYEAQ (reference sequence). The CDR3 is 16 residues long. The germline V and J ends were trimmed by 1 base and 5 bases, with 17 bases remaining between them. Specimen: PBMCs or a T cell subset sorted from them (not recorded which). The chain is built from TRBV7-7 and TRBJ2-5; either TRBD1 or TRBD2 may supply D (5 bases each). This receptor was taken from a man younger than 35 who had mild COVID-19 (a few samples of this study predate the infection). Cell type and time point are not known. CDR3 nucleotide sequence: TGTGCCAGCAGCTTAGAGGTGCAGGGTGCGGGTGAGACCCAGTACTTC. Its protein is CASSLEVQGAGETQYF. The full variable domain, completed using reference TRBV7-7 and TRBJ2-5, is GAGVSQSPRYKVTKRGQDVTLRCDPISSHATLYWYQQALGQGPEFLTYFNYEAQPDKSGLPSDRFSAERPEGSISTLTIQRTEQRDSAMYRCASSLEVQGAGETQYFGPGTRLLVL.